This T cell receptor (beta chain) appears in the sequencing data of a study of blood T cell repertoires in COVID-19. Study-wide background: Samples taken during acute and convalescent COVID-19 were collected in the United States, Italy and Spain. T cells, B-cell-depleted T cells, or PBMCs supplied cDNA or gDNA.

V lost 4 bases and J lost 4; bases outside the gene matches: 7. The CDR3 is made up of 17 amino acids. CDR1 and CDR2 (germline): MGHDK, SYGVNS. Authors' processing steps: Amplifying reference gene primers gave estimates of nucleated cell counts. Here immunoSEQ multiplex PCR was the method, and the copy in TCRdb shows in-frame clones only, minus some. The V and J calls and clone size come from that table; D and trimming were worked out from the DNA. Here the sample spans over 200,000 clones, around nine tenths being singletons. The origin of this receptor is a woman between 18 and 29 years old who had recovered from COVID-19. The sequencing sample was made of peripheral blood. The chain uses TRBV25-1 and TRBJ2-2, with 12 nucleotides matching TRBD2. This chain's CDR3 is CASSGGPSGRATGELFF. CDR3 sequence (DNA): TGTGCCAGCAGTGGAGGGCCTAGCGGGAGGGCCACCGGGGAGCTGTTTTTT.